Presented here are 5 T cell receptor beta chains from one specimen sequenced in a study of T cell responses to AZD1222 COVID-19 vaccine. Here immunoSEQ multiplex PCR was the method, and the copy in TCRdb shows in-frame clones only, minus some. The profile covers approximately 190,000 clones, with almost 95% appearing a single time and 1% to 1.5% taken by the ten largest. The material sequenced was peripheral blood, taken on day 0 of AZD1222 vaccination. The source of these receptors is an adult in good health.

This chain links TRBV20-1 with TRBJ2-7, with D maybe TRBD2 (5 bases). CDR1 is DFQATT, CDR2 SNEGSKA, per germline (reference sequence). Trimming took off 3 bases at V and 7 bases at J, with 16 bases between the two ends. The CDR3 contains 13 residues. The chain's CDR3 is CSASPDLPGEQYF. The CDR3 DNA reads as TGCAGTGCTAGTCCGGACTTACCGGGAGAGCAGTACTTC.

This clone has just a few counts. V and J are TRBV24-1 and TRBJ2-7; 8 bases line up with TRBD2. Trimming removed 4 bases from V and 6 bases from J; junction bases left unmatched: 7. CDR3 size: 14 residues. Germline assignment: CDR1 KGHDR and CDR2 SFDVKD. The CDR3 here is CATSDQRGWGEQYF. CDR3 coding DNA: TGTGCCACCAGTGACCAGCGGGGGTGGGGCGAGCAGTACTTC.

This clone was observed a single time. This chain joins TRBV5-6 and TRBJ2-3; possible D gene TRBD2, 6 bases. The CDR3 covers 15 residues. The germline CDR1 and CDR2 sequences are SGHDT and YYEEEE. V shed 4 bases and J shed 1 base, with 13 bases lying between them. DNA for the CDR3: TGTGCCAGCAGCCGGGGAGGCCTAGGCACAGATACGCAGTATTTT. Translation gives CASSRGGLGTDTQYF.

This chain links TRBV7-8 with TRBJ1-3, with D perhaps TRBD1 (6 bases). The CDR3 has 16 residues. The V and J ends lost 6 bases and 0 bases respectively, with 15 bases between them. Germline values: CDR1 SGHVS, CDR2 FQNEAQ. DNA for the CDR3: TGTGCCAGCAGTCATCCTCAGGGGATCTCTGGAAACACCATATATTTT. Translation: CASSHPQGISGNTIYF.

The rearrangement joins TRBV4-3 to TRBJ1-4; TRBD1 aligns across 9 bases. This CDR3 has 17 amino acids. V shed 1 base and J 2 bases; nucleotides not matched to a gene: 5. Germline CDR1 LGHNA, CDR2 YSLEER. The CDR3 DNA follows: TGCGCCAGCAGCCAAGGGACAGGGGTGAAGACTAATGAAAAACTGTTTTTT. This sequence encodes CASSQGTGVKTNEKLFF.